A single sample is the source of the 26 T cell receptor beta chains below, sequenced in a study of blood T cell repertoires in COVID-19. Assay: immunoSEQ multiplex PCR; the TCRdb copy retains only in-frame clones and omits some. Of over 200,000 clones listed, around 85% are singletons. Sequencing was done on a sample of peripheral blood. These receptors all stem from a human donor in a cohort sampled during active COVID-19.

A word on this clone: The sample holds other DNA sequences that translate to the same CDR3. The J gene is TRBJ2-7, the V gene TRBV7-9; no firm D call. The V end was cut by 5 bases, the J end by 1 base, with 6 bases between. This CDR3 comprises 12 residues. The V gene's germline CDR1 is SEHNR and CDR2 FQNEAQ (reference sequence). Here the CDR3 reads CASSPGSYEQYF. CDR3 nucleotide sequence: TGTGCCAGCAGCCCCGGGTCCTACGAGCAGTACTTC.

The chain combines TRBV7-9 with TRBJ2-7, with unresolved D. The CDR3 covers 12 residues. Germline V lookup: CDR1 SEHNR, CDR2 FQNEAQ (reference sequence). V dropped 0 bases and J dropped 6 bases, with 6 bases sitting between them. In DNA, the CDR3 is TGTGCCAGCAGCTTAGCGTTGAGCGAGCAGTACTTC. It is translated as CASSLALSEQYF. The full variable domain, its missing parts supplied by reference TRBV7-9 and TRBJ2-7, is DTGVSQNPRHKITKRGQNVTFRCDPISEHNRLYWYRQTLGQGPEFLTYFQNEAQLEKSRLLSDRFSAERPKGSFSTLEIQRTEQGDSAMYLCASSLALSEQYFGPGTRLTVT.

V gene TRBV28 combines with J gene TRBJ2-7, with 7 bases identical to TRBD1. This CDR3 is built from 13 residues. Germline assignment: CDR1 MDHEN and CDR2 SYDVKM. V was clipped by 6 bases and J by 2 bases; unmatched bases: 4. Here the CDR3 reads CASRMTGTYEQYF. CDR3 DNA sequence: TGTGCCAGCAGAATGACAGGGACCTACGAGCAGTACTTC.

In this sample, this clone turned up once. The chain combines TRBV27 with TRBJ2-7, with 9 bases aligning to TRBD2. Germline-derived CDR1 and CDR2 are MNHEY and SMNVEV (reference sequence). The CDR3 has 14 amino acids. Trimming removed 4 bases from V and 6 bases from J; junction bases left unmatched: 7. The DNA for the CDR3 is TGTGCCAGCAGTTACCTCGGACTAGCGAGCGAGCAGTACTTC. Protein product: CASSYLGLASEQYF.

This sequence joins TRBV19 and TRBJ2-2; 8 bases agree with TRBD2. Germline V gives CDR1 LNHDA, CDR2 SQIVND (reference sequence). This CDR3 is built from 14 residues. J gave up 0 bases and V 10 bases, and 4 bases lay outside the gene matches. The CDR3 is CATRLASNTGELFF. In DNA form, the CDR3 reads TGTGCCACCAGACTAGCGTCGAACACCGGGGAGCTGTTTTTT.

DNA for the CDR3: TGTGCCAGCAGTTCGGACTTCACTTTCTTATACGAGCAGTACTTC. Translated, it gives CASSSDFTFLYEQYF. V and J are TRBV6-2 or TRBV6-3 and TRBJ2-7, with D possibly matching TRBD2 (5 bases). V gave up 4 bases and J gave up 4 bases, with 17 bases separating them. Per germline, CDR1 MNHEY and CDR2 SVGEGT. The CDR3 has 15 residues.

This clone was recorded once. The chain couples TRBV5-4 to TRBJ2-5, with TRBD2 matching 8 bases. The V segment lost 2 bases and the J segment 5 bases; nucleotides outside the gene matches: 11. This CDR3 is built from 16 residues. CDR1 and CDR2 from the germline V gene are SGHNT and YYREEE (reference sequence). The CDR3 sequence is CASSFLAGHLTETQYF. In DNA, the CDR3 is TGTGCCAGCAGCTTTTTAGCGGGACACCTCACGGAGACCCAGTACTTC.

The chain joins TRBV12-3 or TRBV12-4 to TRBJ2-7, with D possibly matching TRBD1 (6 bases). This CDR3 is built from 13 residues. V shed 3 bases and J shed 2 bases, with 8 bases lying between them. The CDR3 loop is CASSFGTPYEQYF. The DNA for the CDR3 is TGTGCCAGCAGTTTCGGGACACCCTACGAGCAGTACTTC.

This chain links TRBV3-1 (or the pseudogene TRBV3-2) with TRBJ2-2; perhaps TRBD2 as D (5 bases). The CDR3 spans 13 residues. Germline V gives CDR1 LGHDT, CDR2 YNNKEL (reference sequence). The ends were cut back, 3 bases at V and 7 bases at J, with 9 bases in the middle. Here the CDR3 reads CASSQRVVGELFF. The CDR3 coding sequence is TGTGCCAGCAGCCAGAGGGTCGTCGGGGAGCTGTTTTTT.

This chain uses TRBV6-4 with TRBJ2-1; D uncertain. From germline, CDR1 is MRHNA and CDR2 SNTAGT. Trimming removed 2 bases from V and 4 bases from J, with 9 bases in between. The CDR3 contains 14 residues. Here the CDR3 reads CASSDGEVYNEQFF. The CDR3 DNA is TGTGCCAGCAGTGACGGAGAAGTGTACAATGAGCAGTTCTTC.

The chain has TRBV28 and TRBJ1-2, with 7 bases identical to TRBD1. Trimming at V came to 6 bases and at J to 0 bases, leaving 4 bases not matched to a gene. The CDR3 contains 14 residues. CDR1 MDHEN and CDR2 SYDVKM come from the germline V gene. In DNA form, the CDR3 reads TGTGCCAGCAGGACAGGGTCAGCTAACTATGGCTACACCTTC. It encodes CASRTGSANYGYTF.

This clone was counted between two and nine times. The V gene is TRBV18, the J gene TRBJ1-5, with TRBD1 as a possible D gene (6 bases). Per germline, CDR1 KGHSH and CDR2 LQKENI. CDR3 size: 13 residues. Trimming removed 2 bases at V and 5 bases at J, with 7 bases between. The CDR3, as DNA: TGTGCCAGCTCACCAGGGGGCGATCAGCCCCAGCATTTT. Translated, it gives CASSPGGDQPQHF.

In its sample, this clone was seen once. The CDR3 is CASSQEPQRPETQYF. The CDR3 bases are TGCGCCAGCAGCCAAGAACCTCAGAGGCCGGAGACCCAGTACTTC. This chain joins TRBV4-3 and TRBJ2-5; D is undetermined. V lost 0 bases, J lost 5 bases, and 13 bases lay in between. Germline CDR1 reads LGHNA; CDR2 reads YSLEER. The CDR3 consists of 15 residues.

V usage is TRBV5-1 and J usage is TRBJ2-1; 10 bases line up with TRBD2. Germline trimming cut 2 bases from V and 3 bases from J; bases unmatched to any gene: 5. This CDR3 contains 16 residues. Germline-derived CDR1 and CDR2 are SGHRS and YFSETQ. The CDR3 is CASSLVRTSGYNEQFF. In DNA form, the CDR3 reads TGCGCCAGCAGCTTAGTTCGGACTAGCGGCTACAATGAGCAGTTCTTC.

The J gene is TRBJ2-7, the V gene TRBV4-3, with 8 bases matching TRBD1. The J segment lost 7 bases and the V segment lost 4 bases, leaving 18 bases of the junction unmatched. CDR1 LGHNA and CDR2 YSLEER come from the germline V gene. CDR3 size: 17 residues. CDR3 region: CASSPSFDRGLMKEQYF. CDR3 DNA sequence: TGCGCCAGCAGCCCCTCTTTCGACAGGGGCTTAATGAAGGAGCAGTACTTC.

The chain recombines TRBV11-2 with TRBJ2-1; 13 bases are shared with TRBD2. The trim removed 1 base at V and 4 bases at J, leaving 7 bases unmatched. CDR3 size: 18 residues. Germline CDR1 SGHAT, CDR2 FQNNGV. The CDR3 DNA is TGTGCCAGCAGCTTAGCACTAGCGGGAGGGCCTACGTACAATGAGCAGTTCTTC. Protein sequence: CASSLALAGGPTYNEQFF.

The chain uses TRBV20-1 and TRBJ2-1; 11 bases agree with TRBD2. With 3 bases clipped from V and 5 bases from J, the junction kept 9 bases outside the gene matches. Germline values: CDR1 DFQATT, CDR2 SNEGSKA (reference sequence). This CDR3 region has 16 residues. CDR3 coding DNA: TGCAGTGCTAGTCCTCATGGGACTAGCGGAAACAATGAGCAGTTCTTC. Amino acids: CSASPHGTSGNNEQFF.

The chain employs TRBV5-1 and TRBJ1-2; 7 positions agree with TRBD1. The J segment lost 3 bases and the V segment lost 3 bases, leaving 8 bases of the junction unmatched. The CDR3 runs 15 residues. CDR1 and CDR2 from the germline V gene are SGHRS and YFSETQ. CDR3 residues: CASSWGDSPDYGYTF. The CDR3 DNA sequence: TGCGCCAGCAGCTGGGGGGACAGTCCTGACTATGGCTACACCTTC.

The chain combines TRBV15 with TRBJ1-5; D gene ambiguous. The CDR3 is made up of 15 amino acids. Trimming shortened V by 8 bases and J by 8 bases, and 22 bases separated the two germline ends. CDR1 is LNHNV and CDR2 is YYDKDF in the germline V gene (reference sequence). CDR3 amino acids: CATESGTRGGKPQHF. The CDR3 bases are TGTGCCACCGAATCGGGAACACGGGGAGGAAAGCCCCAGCATTTT.

V is TRBV30 and J is TRBJ1-6; 9 nucleotides line up with TRBD1. From germline, CDR1 is GTSNPN and CDR2 SVGIG (reference sequence). V was clipped by 4 bases and J by 7 bases; unmatched bases: 2. The CDR3 sequence is 13 residues long. CDR3 nucleotides: TGTGCCTGGATTGGACAGGGGAATTCACCCCTCCACTTT. Protein product: CAWIGQGNSPLHF.

The rearrangement uses TRBV28 and TRBJ2-7; no clear D gene. There are 11 residues in the CDR3. Trimming left V 6 bases short and J 5 bases short, with 8 bases between. The germline V gene has CDR1 MDHEN and CDR2 SYDVKM. The CDR3, as DNA: TGTGCCAGCAGCCTCCGGGACGAGCAGTACTTC. Amino acids: CASSLRDEQYF.

The J gene is TRBJ1-5, the V gene TRBV28, with 8 positions matching TRBD1. This CDR3 has 14 residues. From germline, CDR1 is MDHEN and CDR2 SYDVKM. V dropped 4 bases and J dropped 7; count of bases not matched to a gene: 6. The CDR3 loop is CASSSSGGRQPQHF. The CDR3 DNA follows: TGTGCCAGCAGTTCGTCAGGGGGCAGGCAGCCCCAGCATTTT.

This sequence joins TRBV2 and TRBJ2-7; D gene ambiguous. The CDR3 extends over 13 amino acids. V lost 2 bases and J 2 bases, leaving 7 bases between the germline ends. Looked up from germline, CDR1 is SNHLY and CDR2 is FYNNEI. The chain's CDR3 is CASSEYSTYEQYF. The CDR3 DNA reads TGTGCCAGCAGTGAATACAGTACCTACGAGCAGTACTTC.

This clone appeared a few times. The V gene is TRBV28, the J gene TRBJ1-1, with D hard to call. V shed 8 bases and J shed 1 base, with 8 bases lying between them. This CDR3 is built from 12 residues. Germline V gives CDR1 MDHEN, CDR2 SYDVKM. This chain's CDR3 is CASQQRNTEAFF. DNA for the CDR3: TGTGCCAGCCAACAGAGGAACACTGAAGCTTTCTTT.

V usage is TRBV28 and J usage is TRBJ2-7, with D perhaps TRBD1 (5 bases). V shed 4 bases and J shed 0 bases, with 13 bases lying between them. The germline V gene encodes CDR1 MDHEN and CDR2 SYDVKM. The length of the CDR3 is 15 residues. The CDR3 DNA sequence: TGTGCCAGCAGTTCCAGGGCGACGAGCTCCTACGAGCAGTACTTC. It codes for CASSSRATSSYEQYF.

V gene TRBV4-1 combines with J gene TRBJ2-1, with 10 bases matching TRBD2. CDR3 length equals 17 residues. Per the germline V gene, CDR1 is MGHRA and CDR2 is YSYEKL. The junction had 7 bases not matched to a gene; V was cut back by 3 bases and J by 2 bases. The CDR3 nucleotides are TGCGCCAGCAGCCACCCTAGCGGGAGAGGGACCTACAATGAGCAGTTCTTC. Its translation: CASSHPSGRGTYNEQFF.